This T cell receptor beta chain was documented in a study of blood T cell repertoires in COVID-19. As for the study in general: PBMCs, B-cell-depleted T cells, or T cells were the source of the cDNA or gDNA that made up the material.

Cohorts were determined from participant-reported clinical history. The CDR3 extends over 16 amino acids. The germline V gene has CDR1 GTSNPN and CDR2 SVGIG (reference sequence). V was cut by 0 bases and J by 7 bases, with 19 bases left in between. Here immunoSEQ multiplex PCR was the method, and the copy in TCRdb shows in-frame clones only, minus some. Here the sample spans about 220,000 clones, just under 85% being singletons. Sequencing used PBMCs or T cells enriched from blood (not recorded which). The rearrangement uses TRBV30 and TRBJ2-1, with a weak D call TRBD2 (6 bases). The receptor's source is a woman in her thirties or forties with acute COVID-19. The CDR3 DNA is TGTGCCTGGAGTGTACGTAGCGGCATCGTCGTTAATGAGCAGTTCTTC. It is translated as CAWSVRSGIVVNEQFF.